This T cell receptor beta chain was captured by sequencing in a study of blood T cells in healthy people across ages. General study results and limits: Correlation between TCR beta diversity and naive T cell percentage was strong. Because sorting was not performed, PBMCs prevented conclusive naive versus antigen-experienced comparison.

The CDR3 loop spans 13 amino acids. Trimming left V 1 base short and J 5 bases short, with 9 bases between. The germline V gene encodes CDR1 SEHNR and CDR2 FQNEAQ (reference sequence). In this sample, this clonotype turned up a few times. Its antigen is still unknown. Primed by a sample-barcoded 5' primer and a J-beta primer mix, a second PCR proceeded for roughly 7 to 11 cycles. Researchers report that a template-switch adaptor with 12 random nucleotides tagged each cDNA molecule. TCRdb itself ran the 5' RACE reads through MiXCR, one entry per CDR3 protein. The table shows about 1,500,000 distinct CDR3 sequences, with 25% to 30% occurring only once.

This receptor was obtained from a woman aged 25 to 39 in good health. Sequencing used blood. The genes are TRBV7-9 and TRBJ2-7; no definite D call. The CDR3 sequence: CASSLGRADEQYF. As DNA, the CDR3 is TGTGCCAGCAGCTTAGGAAGGGCCGACGAGCAGTACTTC. Full variable domain (outside the CDR3, taken from reference TRBV7-9 and TRBJ2-7): DTGVSQNPRHKITKRGQNVTFRCDPISEHNRLYWYRQTLGQGPEFLTYFQNEAQLEKSRLLSDRFSAERPKGSFSTLEIQRTEQGDSAMYLCASSLGRADEQYFGPGTRLTVT.